The 2 T cell receptor beta chains below were found in one sample sequenced in a study of T cells after yellow fever vaccination (dated by TCRdb to about 2019). The library was built by means of 5' RACE. Sequenced on an Illumina HiSeq 2500. TCRdb reprocessing: public reads trimmed at Q25 with fastp, clones called with MiXCR, in-frame beta chains kept. For every CDR3 protein sequence, its rows merge into one entry that carries the most common genes and DNA. The sample has about 69,000 distinct CDR3 sequences on record, approximately 5% of them singletons. The ten most abundant clones make up around 2.2% of the sample. Read against the paper, the sample's treatment or condition label means: live attenuated yellow fever vaccine strain. Sequenced material: CD4+ T cells sorted from PBMCs, taken more than 13 days after the first yellow fever vaccination. Receptors were obtained from a man between 18 and 35 years old who received the YFV17D yellow fever vaccine.

This clonotype was detected ten times or more. This rearrangement joins TRBV12-3 or TRBV12-4 to TRBJ1-1; 7 positions agree with TRBD1. V shed 3 bases and J 2 bases; nucleotides not matched to a gene: 3. CDR3 length: 14 amino acids. The CDR3 region is CASSFRTGNTEAFF. The CDR3 DNA reads TGTGCCAGCAGTTTTCGGACAGGTAACACTGAAGCTTTCTTT.

This clonotype was seen at least ten times. The chain recombines TRBV21-1 with TRBJ1-4; whether TRBD1, the table's D call, matches the DNA was not checked. TRBV21-1 is a known pseudogene. The CDR3 is 16 amino acids. The DNA for the CDR3 is TGTGCCAGCAGCATGTCTAGGAACAGGGGTGAGGAAAAACTGTTTTTT. It is translated as CASSMSRNRGEEKLFF.